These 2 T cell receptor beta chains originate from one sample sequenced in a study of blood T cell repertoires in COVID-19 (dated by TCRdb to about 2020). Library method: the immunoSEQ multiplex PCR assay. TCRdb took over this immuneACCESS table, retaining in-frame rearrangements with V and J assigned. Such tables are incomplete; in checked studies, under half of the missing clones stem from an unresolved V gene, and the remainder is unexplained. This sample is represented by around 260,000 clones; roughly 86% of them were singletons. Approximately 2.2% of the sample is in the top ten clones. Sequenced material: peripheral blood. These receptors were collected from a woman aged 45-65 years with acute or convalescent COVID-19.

DNA for the CDR3: TGTGCCAGCAGTGATTCTTCTTATACCGGGGAGCTGTTTTTT. Its protein is CASSDSSYTGELFF. The V call is TRBV6-1, the J call TRBJ2-2; the D is unclear. This CDR3 comprises 14 residues. Germline CDR1 and CDR2: MNHNS and SASEGT. With 3 bases removed from V and 5 bases from J, the gap between germline ends came to 10 bases.

Here the CDR3 reads CASSQTGPYGYTF. DNA of the CDR3: TGTGCCAGCAGTCAAACAGGGCCCTATGGCTACACCTTC. The rearrangement links TRBV27 to TRBJ1-2; possible D gene TRBD1, 6 bases. V was pared by 5 bases and J by 4 bases, with 11 bases between. The germline V gene has CDR1 MNHEY and CDR2 SMNVEV (reference sequence). This CDR3 spans 13 amino acids.